Below are 11 T cell receptor beta chains sequenced from a single sample in a study of identical twins. TCRdb reprocessed the 5' RACE reads with MiXCR, giving one entry per CDR3 protein. Seen here are 300,000 to 400,000 distinct CDR3 sequences, 12% observed once, and the top ten hold about 7%. This sample was shared with a second study, whose subject was yellow fever vaccine responses in identical twins.

What was sequenced was CD8+ T cells sorted from blood. The receptors stem from a woman younger than 30 in good health.

The J gene is TRBJ2-1, the V gene TRBV6-4, with D tentatively TRBD2 (6 bases). CDR3 length equals 18 residues. V lost 10 bases to trimming and J lost 4 bases, with 29 bases between them. The germline V gene has CDR1 MRHNA and CDR2 SNTAGT. The CDR3 DNA follows: TGTGCCACCGAGGAGGGTGAAGAACCCACAACATTTTACAATGAGCAGTTCTTC. Translated: CATEEGEEPTTFYNEQFF.

On this clonotype itself: Its ends do not fully match the called genes, so a read error is possible. This chain connects TRBV3-1 to TRBJ2-2; D is unresolved. This CDR3 comprises 16 residues. CDR1 is LGHDT and CDR2 is YNNKEL in the germline V gene (reference sequence). Here the CDR3 reads CASNQEGQANTGELFF. The CDR3, as DNA: TGTGCCAGCAACCAAGAAGGGCAGGCGAACACCGGGGAGCTGTTTTTT.

This clonotype was found a few times. V usage is TRBV13 and J usage is TRBJ2-3, with 7 bases matching TRBD2. CDR3 length equals 16 residues. CDR1 PRHDT and CDR2 FYEKMQ come from the germline V gene (reference sequence). J gave up 1 base and V 4 bases, and 8 bases lay outside the gene matches. CDR3 in amino acids: CASSSRTSPGTDTQYF. In DNA form, the CDR3 reads TGTGCCAGCAGCTCAAGGACTAGTCCGGGCACAGATACGCAGTATTTT.

The genes are TRBV7-9 and TRBJ2-7, with D perhaps matching TRBD2 (6 bases). The V gene's germline CDR1 is SEHNR and CDR2 FQNEAQ (reference sequence). The ends were cut back, 4 bases at V and 0 bases at J, with 13 bases in the middle. This CDR3 is built from 15 residues. The CDR3 DNA reads TGTGCCAGCAGCTCCAGTAGCGGAAACTCCTACGAGCAGTACTTC. Amino acid sequence: CASSSSSGNSYEQYF.

This clonotype has just a few counts. The chain recombines TRBV7-8 with TRBJ2-7, with D maybe TRBD1 (7 bases). CDR1 and CDR2 from the germline V gene are SGHVS and FQNEAQ. V was pared by 8 bases and J by 6 bases, with 20 bases between. The CDR3 extends over 14 amino acids. This chain's CDR3 is CASATRDRTTEQYV. The CDR3 DNA is TGTGCCAGCGCCACGCGGGACAGAACTACCGAGCAGTACGTC.

This clonotype was picked up a small number of times. This chain joins TRBV27 and TRBJ2-1, with 8 bases that match TRBD2. The V gene end was trimmed by 4 bases and the J gene end by 8 bases; junction bases not matched to a gene: 7. The CDR3 extends over 14 amino acids. Germline assignment: CDR1 MNHEY and CDR2 SMNVEV (reference sequence). CDR3 bases: TGTGCCAGCAGTTCCGGCGGGGGGCCCTATGAGCAGTTCTTC. This encodes CASSSGGGPYEQFF.

The chain couples TRBV20-1 to TRBJ1-2; no definite D call. The germline V gene has CDR1 DFQATT and CDR2 SNEGSKA (reference sequence). CDR3 length equals 16 residues. V lost 0 bases to trimming and J lost 3 bases, with 17 bases between them. The CDR3 is CSARDQYPYGDYGYTF. CDR3 nucleotides: TGCAGTGCTAGAGATCAATATCCGTACGGCGACTATGGCTACACCTTC.

The CDR3 region is CASSPTYWFTGELFF. DNA of the CDR3: TGTGCCAGCAGTCCCACGTACTGGTTCACCGGGGAGCTGTTTTTT. The chain uses TRBV28 and TRBJ2-2; no firm D call. Germline V gene data show CDR1 as MDHEN and CDR2 as SYDVKM. Trimming took 5 bases from V and 4 from J, leaving 14 bases between them. CDR3 length: 15 amino acids.

In its sample, this clonotype was seen a few times. The rearrangement uses TRBV2 and TRBJ2-7; D ambiguous. CDR1 and CDR2 (germline): SNHLY, FYNNEI. This CDR3 is built from 11 residues. V lost 2 bases and J lost 6, with 5 bases in between. The CDR3 region has the DNA TGTGCCAGCAGTGAATCTGTCGAGCAGTACTTC. Translation: CASSESVEQYF.

This clonotype was counted at least ten times. The chain's CDR3 is CASSQEEYGTDTQYF. CDR3 nucleotide sequence: TGTGCCAGCAGCCAAGAGGAGTATGGCACAGATACGCAGTATTTT. The rearrangement links TRBV4-2 to TRBJ2-3; D remains unclear. Looked up from germline, CDR1 is LGHNA and CDR2 is YNFKEQ. V lost 0 bases, J lost 1 base, and 8 bases lay in between. The CDR3 has 15 residues.

V gene TRBV7-9 combines with J gene TRBJ2-7, with D maybe TRBD2 (7 bases). This CDR3 spans 15 amino acids. V gave up 2 bases and J gave up 5 bases, with 16 bases separating them. Germline lookup yields CDR1 SEHNR and CDR2 FQNEAQ (reference sequence). The CDR3 is CASSLYSGGGDEQYF. The CDR3 bases are TGTGCCAGCAGCTTATACAGTGGGGGGGGCGACGAGCAGTACTTC.